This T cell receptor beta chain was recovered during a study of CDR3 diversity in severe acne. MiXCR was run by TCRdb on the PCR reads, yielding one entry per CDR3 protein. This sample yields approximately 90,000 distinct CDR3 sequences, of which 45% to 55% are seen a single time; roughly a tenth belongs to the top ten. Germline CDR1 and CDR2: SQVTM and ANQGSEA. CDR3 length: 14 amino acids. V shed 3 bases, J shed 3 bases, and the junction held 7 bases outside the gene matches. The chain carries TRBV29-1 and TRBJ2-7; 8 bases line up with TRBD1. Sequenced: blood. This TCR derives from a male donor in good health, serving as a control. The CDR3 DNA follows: TGCAGCGTTGACACAGGGGGAGTAGGCTACGAGCAGTACTTC. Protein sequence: CSVDTGGVGYEQYF.